The entry that follows covers one T cell receptor beta chain sequence. This clone's antigen is unknown. The input lacks base qualities; no much larger clone sits a single base away. RNA was extracted using the RNeasy kit, and about 0.5 to 1 ug of the RNA was reverse transcribed with random hexamers. TCR beta CDR3 regions were amplified with the immunoSEQ multiplex PCR assay covering 54 Vbeta and 13 Jbeta segments. PCR amplification bias was corrected using a synthetic template baseline for primer optimization and computational correction. Per the original workflow: Only productive sequences were kept, with reads annotated to V, D and J genes according to IMGT and analyzed in immunoSEQ Analyzer. To calculate clonality, Shannon entropy was normalized by log2 of the number of productive unique sequences and then subtracted from one. Public and private clones were assessed among the 100 most prevalent clones of each patient and control. Susac-specific clones were defined as absent from healthy and MS cohorts, some 1,000 published viral clones and other ImmuneACCESS disease sequences. TCRdb reanalyzed the raw reads on its own, using fastp at Q25 for trimming and MiXCR for clone calling, and kept in-frame beta chains. Identical CDR3 protein sequences are pooled into one entry, listed with their most common genes and DNA. TCRdb assigned the V and J calls; the authors' analysis was not used. The table for this sample lists fewer than 350,000 distinct CDR3 sequences; 85% of them were counted only once. Roughly 0.21% of the sample is held by the ten biggest clonotypes.

The data belong to a study of CD8 T cells in Susac syndrome (dated by TCRdb to between 2019 and 2020). Turning to the overall study: The study used repertoire sequencing to test whether antigen drove CD8+ T cell activation and differentiation in Susac syndrome. The study compared CD8+ T cell repertoire clonality among about a dozen healthy donors, 14 Susac syndrome patients and approximately 16 multiple sclerosis patients. Study-level results and caveats: The study acknowledged that relatively few individuals were included in the TCR sequencing and HLA analysis.

Peripheral blood CD8+ and CD4+ T cells from healthy donors, Susac syndrome patients and multiple sclerosis patients were profiled using high-throughput TCR beta sequencing. The multiple sclerosis controls were treatment-naive patients who had stable or active relapsing-remitting disease and met the revised McDonald criteria. Bulk CD8+ and CD4+ T cells were purified by magnetic negative isolation, while CD8+ TEMRA cells were enriched using FACS. Blood was collected in EDTA tubes and processed within 24 hours, with PBMCs isolated through density gradient centrifugation. PBMCs intended for TCR sequencing were cryopreserved in liquid nitrogen and were subsequently thawed in a 37 degrees C water bath. A purity of at least 90% was achieved for sorted or isolated CD4+, CD8+ and CD8+ TEMRA cells. There are 14 amino acids in the CDR3, from cysteine to phenylalanine inclusive. Here the CDR3 DNA is all that survives: 42 bases in frame from base 1. Deletion took 5 bases off V and 6 bases off J, with a span of 16 bases between the germline ends. Looking up the germline V gene yields CDR1 SGHVS and CDR2 FNYEAQ.

This receptor was identified in a human donor with multiple sclerosis. The rearrangement combines TRBV7-6 with TRBJ1-2; the D gene is unclear. The sample comprised CD8+ T cells from PBMCs. The CDR3 region has the sequence CASSPNGVNDGYTF. The DNA sequence reads TGTGCCAGCAGCCCTAACGGGGTCAACGATGGCTACACCTTC.